This TCR beta chain stems from a study of shared clonotypes between healthy human individuals (TCRdb year 2020). About the full investigation: Three men and a couple of women, aged 18 to 49 years, made up the cohort. Per donor, leukapheresis produced somewhere between about 0.8 and 9.5 billion PBMCs. Blood TCR repertoires of a handful of healthy adults were deeply sequenced to estimate repertoire size and the extent of clonotype sharing between individuals. To increase sequencing depth and limit assay-specific biases, TCR repertoire library preparation and sequencing were carried out by different laboratories using diverse techniques. For each donor, CD4 naive and CD4 memory were each given three plates, CD8 naive was given two plates, and CD8 memory was given one plate.

Notes on this clone: Its binding antigen is unknown. Within one base of it there is no much larger clone, and no base qualities were kept.

Paper-wide results and their limitations: Pairwise subsampling led to the expectation that sequencing depth would affect the degree of clonotype sharing among donors. Sharing across several donors was observed for approximately 4.6% of naive CD4, 3.5% of naive CD8, 2% to 2.5% of memory CD4, and around 0.42% of memory CD8 clonotypes. Only blood was sampled, and tissue TCR repertoires likely differ from those in blood. Higher generation probabilities were observed for clonotypes shared by all four sorted-subset donors than for non-shared clonotypes. The genetic and exposure-history diversity represented was limited by the small number of donors. Even with the large sequencing depth, rarefaction of the sorted-subset datasets indicated that sequencing was incomplete. Larger estimated clonotype richness was generally found for naive subsets than for memory subsets.

Using the deep immunoSEQ assay, multiplex PCR amplified TCR CDR3 regions from genomic DNA. Extracted genomic DNA from each cell subset was distributed evenly across all wells of several immunoSEQ 96-well plates, and each plate was treated as a replicate. For sorted subsets, approximately 200 ng of genomic DNA, equivalent to around 31,000 T cell genomes, went into each replicate PCR. The purified libraries were quantified using a Qubit 3.0 fluorometer, sized with a Bioanalyzer 2100, and then quantified again using the KAPA Library Quantification kit. Every immunoSEQ 96-well plate was sequenced on a dedicated single-read 150-cycle Illumina NextSeq 550 flow cell. The original methods were these. Because the immunoSEQ output included only junctional sequences and no quality scores, the filtering could not be the same as the filtering used for full-length reads. Sequences were annotated with PyIR, a Python wrapper for IgBLAST v1.9, and V/J genes and CDR3 were assigned using IMGT germline references. Reads were removed for weak V/J assignments (E-value above 1e-6), missing CDR3, stop codons, out-of-frame junctions, or ambiguous translated residues. V3J clonotypes were defined by identical inferred V gene, J gene, and CDR3 amino acid sequence. Percentage overlap between repertoires was computed as shared unique clonotypes divided by the size of the smaller repertoire. RTK rarefaction, the Chao1 estimator, and Recon v2.1 estimates of unobserved clonotypes were used to assess repertoire richness. Generation probabilities for all TCRbeta clonotypes obtained by the gDNA method from four donors were computed using OLGA. Drawn from immuneACCESS, this table holds only the in-frame rearrangements with V and J called that TCRdb kept. Clones are partly lost; checked studies trace under half to an unresolved V gene and leave the rest unexplained. V, J and clone size were drawn from that table, and D and trimming were deduced from the DNA. The sample records some 1,900,000 clones, 85% to 95% of which are singletons. The ten largest clones capture less than 1.5% of the sample.

For the CD8 naive samples, CD45RO-negative cells were positively selected for CCR7, yielding a CD45RA+CCR7+ population from which TemRA cells were excluded. Donors were healthy HIV-negative adults with no recently reported acute infections or vaccinations. Every donor was a Caucasian adult residing in Nashville, Tennessee, USA. Blood was obtained by leukapheresis, after which PBMCs were separated by Ficoll-Histopaque density gradient centrifugation and cryopreserved in liquid nitrogen vapor phase. Analytical flow cytometry was used to check the purity and quantity of each magnetically sorted T cell population. Genomic DNA was isolated from every sorted fraction and measured by UV absorbance on a Nanodrop 2000c. V loses 1 base of germline sequence and J loses 2 bases, and the interval between the two ends is 8 bases. The germline V gene sets CDR1 to SNHLY and CDR2 to FYNNEI. The CDR3, cysteine through phenylalanine, is 15 amino acids long. Of all the DNA, just the CDR3 is kept, 45 bases in frame from base 1.

Material for sequencing was naive CD8+ T cells sorted from blood. The sample's cell subset or site, from its label and the paper: CD45RA+CCR7+. The TCR originated in a man aged 18 to 29 in good health. Recombination joined TRBV2 with TRBJ1-4; tentative D gene TRBD1, with 5 bases matching. The nucleotide sequence reads TGTGCCAGCAGTGAAGGGGGGTATACTAATGAAAAACTGTTTTTT. Its amino acids are CASSEGGYTNEKLFF. With the rest looked up from the reference TRBV2 and TRBJ1-4 genes rather than sequenced, the full variable domain is EPEVTQTPSHQVTQMGQEVILRCVPISNHLYFYWYRQILGQKVEFLVSFYNNEISEKSEIFDDQFSVERPDGSNFTLKIRSTKLEDSAMYFCASSEGGYTNEKLFFGSGTQLSVL.